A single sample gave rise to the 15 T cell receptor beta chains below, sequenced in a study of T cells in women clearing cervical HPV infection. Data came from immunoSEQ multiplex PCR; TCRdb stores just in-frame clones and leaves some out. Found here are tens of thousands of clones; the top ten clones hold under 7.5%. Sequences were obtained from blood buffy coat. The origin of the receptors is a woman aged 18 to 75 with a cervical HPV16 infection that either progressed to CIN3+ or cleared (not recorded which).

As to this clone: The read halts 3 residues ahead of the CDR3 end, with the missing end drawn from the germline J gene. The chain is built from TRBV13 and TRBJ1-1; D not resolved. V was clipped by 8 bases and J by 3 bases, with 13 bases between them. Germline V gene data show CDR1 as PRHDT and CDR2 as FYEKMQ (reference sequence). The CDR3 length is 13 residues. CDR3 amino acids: CASGRSVDTEAFF. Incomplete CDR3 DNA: TGTGCCAGCGGCAGGAGTGTCGACACTGAA.

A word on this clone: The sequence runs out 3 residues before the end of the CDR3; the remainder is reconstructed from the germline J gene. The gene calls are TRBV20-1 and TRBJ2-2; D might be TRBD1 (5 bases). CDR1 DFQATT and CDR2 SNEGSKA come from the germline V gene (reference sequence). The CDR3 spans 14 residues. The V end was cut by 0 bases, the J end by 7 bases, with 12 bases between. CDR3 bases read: TGCAGTGCTAGAGACGGCAGGGATGGCGGGGAG. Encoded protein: CSARDGRDGGE. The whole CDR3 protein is CSARDGRDGGELFF.

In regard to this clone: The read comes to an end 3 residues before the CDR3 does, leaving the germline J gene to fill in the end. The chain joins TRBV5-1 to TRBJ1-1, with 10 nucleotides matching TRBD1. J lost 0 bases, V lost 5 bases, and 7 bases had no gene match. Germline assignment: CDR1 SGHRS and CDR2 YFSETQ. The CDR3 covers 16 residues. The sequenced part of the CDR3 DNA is TGCGCCAGCAGTCGGGACAGGGGCCGAATGAACACTGAA. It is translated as CASSRDRGRMNTE. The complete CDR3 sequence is CASSRDRGRMNTEAFF.

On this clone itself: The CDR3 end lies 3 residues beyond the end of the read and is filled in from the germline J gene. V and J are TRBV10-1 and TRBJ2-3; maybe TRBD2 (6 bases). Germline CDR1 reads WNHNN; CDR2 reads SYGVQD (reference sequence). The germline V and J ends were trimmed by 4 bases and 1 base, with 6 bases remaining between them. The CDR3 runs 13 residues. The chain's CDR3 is CASSASGTDTQYF. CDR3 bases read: TGCGCCAGCAGTGCTAGCGGCACAGATACG.

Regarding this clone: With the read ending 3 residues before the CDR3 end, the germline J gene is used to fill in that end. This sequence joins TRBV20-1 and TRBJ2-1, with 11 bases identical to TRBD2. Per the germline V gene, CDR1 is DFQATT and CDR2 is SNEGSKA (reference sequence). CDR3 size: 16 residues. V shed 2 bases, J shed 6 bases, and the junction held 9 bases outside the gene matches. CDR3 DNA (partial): TGCAGTGCTAGATTTAGCGGGGGGGTATTTGGCAATGAG. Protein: CSARFSGGVFGNE. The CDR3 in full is CSARFSGGVFGNEQFF.

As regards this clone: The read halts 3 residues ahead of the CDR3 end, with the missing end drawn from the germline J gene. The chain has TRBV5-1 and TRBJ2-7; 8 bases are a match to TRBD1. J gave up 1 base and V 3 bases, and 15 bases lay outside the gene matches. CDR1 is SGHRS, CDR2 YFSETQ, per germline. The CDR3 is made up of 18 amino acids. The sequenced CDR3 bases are TGCGCCAGCAGCTCGGCATTAACAATGACAGGGGATTCCTACGAG. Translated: CASSSALTMTGDSYE. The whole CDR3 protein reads CASSSALTMTGDSYEQYF.

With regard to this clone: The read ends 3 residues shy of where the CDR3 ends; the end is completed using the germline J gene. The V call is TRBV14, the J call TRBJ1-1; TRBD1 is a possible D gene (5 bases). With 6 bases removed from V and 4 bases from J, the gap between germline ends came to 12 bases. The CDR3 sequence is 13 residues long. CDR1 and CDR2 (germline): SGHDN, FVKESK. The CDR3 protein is CASRRGGGTEAFF. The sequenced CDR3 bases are TGTGCCAGCAGAAGGGGCGGGGGCACTGAA.

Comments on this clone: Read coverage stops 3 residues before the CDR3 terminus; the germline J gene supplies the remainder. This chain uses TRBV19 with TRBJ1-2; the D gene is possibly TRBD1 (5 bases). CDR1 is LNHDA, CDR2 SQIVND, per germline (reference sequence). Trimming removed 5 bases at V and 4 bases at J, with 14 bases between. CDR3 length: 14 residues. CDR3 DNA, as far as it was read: TGTGCCAGTAGTTTTGCGGCAGGGAGCTATGGC. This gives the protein CASSFAAGSYG. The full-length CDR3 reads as CASSFAAGSYGYTF.

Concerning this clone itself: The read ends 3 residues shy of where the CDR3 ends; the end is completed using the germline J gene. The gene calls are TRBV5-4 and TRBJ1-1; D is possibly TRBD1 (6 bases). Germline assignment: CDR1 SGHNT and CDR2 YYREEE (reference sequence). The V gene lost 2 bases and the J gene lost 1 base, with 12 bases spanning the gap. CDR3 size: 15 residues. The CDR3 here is CASSFSGARNTEAFF. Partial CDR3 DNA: TGTGCCAGCAGCTTTTCAGGGGCCCGGAACACTGAA.

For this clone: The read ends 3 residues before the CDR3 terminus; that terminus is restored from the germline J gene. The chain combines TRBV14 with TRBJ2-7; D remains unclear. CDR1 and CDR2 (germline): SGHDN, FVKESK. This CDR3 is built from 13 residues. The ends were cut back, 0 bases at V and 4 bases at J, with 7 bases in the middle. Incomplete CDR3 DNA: TGTGCCAGCAGCCAAGAAAAGCCATACGAG. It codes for CASSQEKPYE. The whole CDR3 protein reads CASSQEKPYEQYF.

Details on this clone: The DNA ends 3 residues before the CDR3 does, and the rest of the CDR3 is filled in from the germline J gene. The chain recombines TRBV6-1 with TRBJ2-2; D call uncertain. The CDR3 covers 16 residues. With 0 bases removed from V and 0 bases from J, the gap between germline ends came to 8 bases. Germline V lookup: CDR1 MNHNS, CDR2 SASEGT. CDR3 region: CASSEAAQANTGELFF. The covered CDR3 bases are TGTGCCAGCAGTGAAGCTGCACAAGCGAACACCGGGGAG.

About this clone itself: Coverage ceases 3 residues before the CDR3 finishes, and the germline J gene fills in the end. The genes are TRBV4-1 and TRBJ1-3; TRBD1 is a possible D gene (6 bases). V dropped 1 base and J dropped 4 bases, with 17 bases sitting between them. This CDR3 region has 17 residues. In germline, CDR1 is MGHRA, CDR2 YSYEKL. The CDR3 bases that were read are TGCGCCAGCAGCCAAGCTCAAACAGGGTTAGGGGGAAACACC. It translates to CASSQAQTGLGGNT. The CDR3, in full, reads CASSQAQTGLGGNTIYF.

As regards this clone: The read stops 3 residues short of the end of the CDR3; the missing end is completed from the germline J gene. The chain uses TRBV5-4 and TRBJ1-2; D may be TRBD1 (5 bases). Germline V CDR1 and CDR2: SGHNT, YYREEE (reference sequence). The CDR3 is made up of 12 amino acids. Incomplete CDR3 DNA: TGTGCCAGCAGCTTTAGTGGGGCAGGC. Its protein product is CASSFSGAG. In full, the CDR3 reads CASSFSGAGYTF.

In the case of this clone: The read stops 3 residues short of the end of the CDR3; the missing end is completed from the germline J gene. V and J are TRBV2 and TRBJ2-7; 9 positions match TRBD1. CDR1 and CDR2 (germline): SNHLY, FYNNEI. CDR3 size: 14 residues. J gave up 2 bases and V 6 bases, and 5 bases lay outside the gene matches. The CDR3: CASRWGQGPYEQYF. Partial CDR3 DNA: TGTGCCAGCAGGTGGGGACAGGGCCCCTACGAG.

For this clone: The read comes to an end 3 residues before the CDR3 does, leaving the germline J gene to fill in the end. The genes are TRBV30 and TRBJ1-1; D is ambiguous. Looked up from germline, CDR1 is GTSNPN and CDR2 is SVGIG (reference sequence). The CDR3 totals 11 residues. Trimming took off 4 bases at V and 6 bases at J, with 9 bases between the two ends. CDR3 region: CAWTLRAEAFF. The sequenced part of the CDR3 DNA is TGTGCCTGGACCCTGCGGGCTGAA. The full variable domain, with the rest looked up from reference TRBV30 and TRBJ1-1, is SQTIHQWPATLVQPVGSPLSLECTVEGTSNPNLYWYRQAAGRGLQLLFYSVGIGQISSEVPQNLSASRPQDRQFILSSKKLLLSDSGFYLCAWTLRAEAFFGQGTRLTVV.